This T cell receptor (beta chain) emerged from a study of response to subunit inactivated influenza vaccine. Between the trimmed V and J ends, which lost 6 bases and 4 bases, there was a span of 13 bases. This CDR3 has 13 residues. Germline V gene lookup returns CDR1 MNHNS and CDR2 SASEGT. Each CDR3 protein gets one entry after TCRdb re-called the RT-PCR reads with MiXCR. The table lists approximately 520,000 distinct CDR3 sequences, approximately 16% of them singletons. The receptor comes from a man between 50 and 69 years old who received an inactivated influenza vaccine. The chain combines TRBV6-1 with TRBJ2-7; D possibly matches TRBD1 or TRBD2 (5 bases each). The sequences come from CD4+ T cells sorted from PBMCs, collected less than 30 months after vaccination. CDR3 sequence (DNA): TGTGCCAGCAGCCGGGTGGGGGAATACGAGCAGTACTTC. Its translation is CASSRVGEYEQYF.